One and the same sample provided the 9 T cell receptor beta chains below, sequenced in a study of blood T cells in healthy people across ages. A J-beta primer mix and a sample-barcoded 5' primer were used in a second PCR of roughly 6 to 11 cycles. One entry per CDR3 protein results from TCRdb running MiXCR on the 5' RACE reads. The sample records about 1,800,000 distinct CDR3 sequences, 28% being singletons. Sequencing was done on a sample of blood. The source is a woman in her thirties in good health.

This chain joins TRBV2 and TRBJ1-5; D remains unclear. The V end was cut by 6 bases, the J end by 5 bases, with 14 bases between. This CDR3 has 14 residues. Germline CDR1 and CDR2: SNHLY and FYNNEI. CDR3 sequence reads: CASSAGRSDQPQHF. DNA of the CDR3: TGTGCCAGCAGCGCAGGTAGGAGCGATCAGCCCCAGCATTTT.

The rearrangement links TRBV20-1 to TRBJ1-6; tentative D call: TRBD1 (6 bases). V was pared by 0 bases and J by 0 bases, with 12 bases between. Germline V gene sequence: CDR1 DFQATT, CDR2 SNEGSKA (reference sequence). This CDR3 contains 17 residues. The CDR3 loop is CSARDLQGSSYNSPLHF. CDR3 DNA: TGCAGTGCTAGAGATCTACAGGGTAGCTCCTATAATTCACCCCTCCACTTT.

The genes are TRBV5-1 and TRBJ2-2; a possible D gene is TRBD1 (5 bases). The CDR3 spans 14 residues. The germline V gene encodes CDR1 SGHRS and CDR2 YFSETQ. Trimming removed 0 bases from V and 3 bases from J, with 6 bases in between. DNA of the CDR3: TGCGCCAGCAGCTTGGCGACAGACACCGGGGAGCTGTTTTTT. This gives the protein CASSLATDTGELFF.

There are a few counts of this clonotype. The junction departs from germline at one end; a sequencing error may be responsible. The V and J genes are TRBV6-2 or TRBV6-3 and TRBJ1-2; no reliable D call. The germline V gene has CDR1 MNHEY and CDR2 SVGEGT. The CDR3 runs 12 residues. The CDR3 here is CAGSNRGYGYTF. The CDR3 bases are TGTGCCGGCAGTAACCGGGGCTATGGCTACACCTTC.

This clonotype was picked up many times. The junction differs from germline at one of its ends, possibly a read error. In nucleotides, the CDR3 is TGTTCCAGCAGTTTTTATGGGACAGCCAAAAACATTCAGTACTTC. Protein: CSSSFYGTAKNIQYF. The chain is built from TRBV12-3 or TRBV12-4 and TRBJ2-4; D may be TRBD1 or TRBD2 (5 bases each). The CDR3 runs to 15 residues.

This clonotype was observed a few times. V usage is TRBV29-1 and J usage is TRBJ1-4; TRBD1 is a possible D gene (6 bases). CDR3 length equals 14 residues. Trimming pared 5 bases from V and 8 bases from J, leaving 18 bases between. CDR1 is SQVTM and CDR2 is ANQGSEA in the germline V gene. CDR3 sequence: CSVLPEGGGEKLFF. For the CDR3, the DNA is TGCAGCGTTCTCCCCGAAGGGGGAGGAGAAAAACTGTTTTTT.

DNA for the CDR3: TGCAGTGCCCCTGTCCCGGGATGCCTAGTCAATGAGCAGTTCTTC. Residues: CSAPVPGCLVNEQFF. The genes are TRBV20-1 and TRBJ2-1; D is perhaps TRBD2 (5 bases). Germline-derived CDR1 and CDR2 are DFQATT and SNEGSKA (reference sequence). The V end lost 6 bases, the J end lost 6 bases, and 21 bases lay between the germline ends. This CDR3 comprises 15 residues.

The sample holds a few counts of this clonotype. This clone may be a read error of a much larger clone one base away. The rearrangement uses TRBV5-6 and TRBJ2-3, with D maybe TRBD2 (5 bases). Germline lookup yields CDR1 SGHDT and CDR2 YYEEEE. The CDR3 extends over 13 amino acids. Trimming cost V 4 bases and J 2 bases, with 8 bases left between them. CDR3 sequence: CASSTDFTDTQYF. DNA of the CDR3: TGTGCCAGCAGCACGGACTTCACAGATACGCAGTATTTT.

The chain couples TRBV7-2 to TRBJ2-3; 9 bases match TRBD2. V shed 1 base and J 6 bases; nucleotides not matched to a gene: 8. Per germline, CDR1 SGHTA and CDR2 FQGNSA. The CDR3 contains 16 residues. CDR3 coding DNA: TGTGCCAGCAGCTTAGTACGCCTAGCGGGGTTGGATACGCAGTATTTT. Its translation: CASSLVRLAGLDTQYF.